One and the same sample provided the 5 T cell receptor beta chains below, sequenced in a study of CD8+ T cells in alopecia areata. As the sequencing template, cDNA was produced by extracting RNA and reverse transcribing it. Assay: immunoSEQ multiplex PCR; the TCRdb copy retains only in-frame clones and omits some. The data contain about 99,000 clones, over 75% of them singletons. The treatment is: oral pan-JAK inhibitor, 5-10 mg twice daily. The sequencing here drew on CD8+ T cells sorted from blood, taken around week 31, from a patient treated with tofacitinib. These receptors all come from a human donor with alopecia areata.

CDR3 sequence: CASSGTGQSPSYEQYF. The CDR3 DNA reads as TGTGCCAGCAGCGGAACGGGACAGTCCCCCTCCTACGAGCAGTACTTC. The V gene is TRBV5-4, the J gene TRBJ2-7; TRBD1 agrees at 7 bases. The ends lost 4 bases at V and 0 bases at J; junction bases unmatched: 10. Per germline, CDR1 SGHNT and CDR2 YYREEE (reference sequence). This CDR3 has 16 residues.

In DNA, the CDR3 is TGTGCCAGCAGTTTAGGGGATAGCTATGGCTACACCTTC. It yields the protein CASSLGDSYGYTF. This rearrangement joins TRBV6-5 to TRBJ1-2, with D tentatively TRBD1 (5 bases). The CDR3 extends over 13 amino acids. From germline, CDR1 is MNHEY and CDR2 SVGAGI. The V and J ends lost 4 bases and 4 bases respectively, with 10 bases between them.

The chain links TRBV7-9 to TRBJ2-1; perhaps D is TRBD1 or TRBD2 (6 bases each). Germline assignment: CDR1 SEHNR and CDR2 FQNEAQ (reference sequence). With 5 bases removed from V and 1 base from J, the gap between germline ends came to 15 bases. The CDR3 is 16 amino acids. In DNA form, the CDR3 reads TGTGCCAGCAGCCCGGAGGGGGAAAAGTCCTACAATGAGCAGTTCTTC. Its protein product is CASSPEGEKSYNEQFF.

The V and J genes are TRBV4-1 and TRBJ2-7; maybe TRBD1 (6 bases). Per germline, CDR1 MGHRA and CDR2 YSYEKL. V was trimmed by 3 bases and J by 2 bases, leaving 14 bases between them. This CDR3 is 15 amino acids long. CDR3 coding DNA: TGCGCCAGCAGCCACAATGGACAGACCACCTACGAGCAGTACTTC. It yields the protein CASSHNGQTTYEQYF.

V gene TRBV11-2 combines with J gene TRBJ2-1; D unresolved. The CDR3 is 16 residues long. Trimming removed 4 bases from V and 0 bases from J, with 13 bases in between. Germline V CDR1 and CDR2: SGHAT, FQNNGV. This CDR3 is CASSSDDRISYNEQFF. Here the CDR3 DNA reads TGTGCCAGCAGCTCCGACGACCGCATCTCCTACAATGAGCAGTTCTTC.